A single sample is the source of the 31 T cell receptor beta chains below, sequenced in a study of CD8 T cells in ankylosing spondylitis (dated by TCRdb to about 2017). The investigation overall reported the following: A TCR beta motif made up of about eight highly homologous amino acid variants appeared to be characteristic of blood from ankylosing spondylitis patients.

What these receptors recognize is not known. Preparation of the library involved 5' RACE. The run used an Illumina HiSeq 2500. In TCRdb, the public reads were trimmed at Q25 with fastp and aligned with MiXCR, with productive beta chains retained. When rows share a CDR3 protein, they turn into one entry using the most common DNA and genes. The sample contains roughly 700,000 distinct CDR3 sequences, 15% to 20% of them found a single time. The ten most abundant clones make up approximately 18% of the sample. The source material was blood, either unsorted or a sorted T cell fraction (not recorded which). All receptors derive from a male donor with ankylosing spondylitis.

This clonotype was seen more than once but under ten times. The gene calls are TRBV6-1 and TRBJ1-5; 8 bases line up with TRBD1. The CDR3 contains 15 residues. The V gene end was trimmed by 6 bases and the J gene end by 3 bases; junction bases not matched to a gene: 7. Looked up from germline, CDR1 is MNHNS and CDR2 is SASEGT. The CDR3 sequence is CASRAGTGLNQPQHF. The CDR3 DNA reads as TGTGCCAGCAGGGCCGGGACAGGACTCAATCAGCCCCAGCATTTT.

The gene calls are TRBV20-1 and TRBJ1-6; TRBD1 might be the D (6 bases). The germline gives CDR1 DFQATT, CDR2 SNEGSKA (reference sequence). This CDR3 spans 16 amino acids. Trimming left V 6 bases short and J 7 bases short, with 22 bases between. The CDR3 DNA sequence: TGCAGTGCCATTCCGTCGGGGGGCGAAAAAAATTCACCCCTCCACTTT. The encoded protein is CSAIPSGGEKNSPLHF.

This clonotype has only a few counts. CDR3 amino acids: CASSEGRGPNQPQHF. In DNA form, the CDR3 reads TGTGCCAGCAGTGAGGGCAGGGGGCCCAATCAGCCCCAGCATTTT. The rearrangement links TRBV6-1 to TRBJ1-5; 8 bases are a match to TRBD1. The CDR3 runs to 15 residues. J lost 3 bases, V lost 3 bases, and 4 bases had no gene match. CDR1 is MNHNS, CDR2 SASEGT, per germline.

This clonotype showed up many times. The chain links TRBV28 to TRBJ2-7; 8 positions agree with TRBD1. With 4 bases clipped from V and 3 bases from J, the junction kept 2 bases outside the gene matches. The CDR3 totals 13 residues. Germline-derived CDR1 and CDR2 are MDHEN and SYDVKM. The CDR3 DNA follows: TGTGCCAGCAGTTCTGGGACAGGCTACGAGCAGTACTTC. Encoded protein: CASSSGTGYEQYF.

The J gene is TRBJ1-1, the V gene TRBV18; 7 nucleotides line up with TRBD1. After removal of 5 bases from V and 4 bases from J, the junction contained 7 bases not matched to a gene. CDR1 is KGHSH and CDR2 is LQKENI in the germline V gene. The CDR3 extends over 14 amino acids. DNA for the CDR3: TGTGCCAGCTCAACGGACAGGCCTGGCACTGAAGCTTTCTTT. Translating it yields CASSTDRPGTEAFF.

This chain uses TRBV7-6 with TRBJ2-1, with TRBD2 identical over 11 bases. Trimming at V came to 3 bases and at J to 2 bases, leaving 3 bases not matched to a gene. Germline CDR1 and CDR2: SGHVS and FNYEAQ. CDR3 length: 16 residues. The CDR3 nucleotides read TGTGCCAGCAGCTTCGGGGGACTAGCGGCCTACAATGAGCAGTTCTTC. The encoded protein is CASSFGGLAAYNEQFF.

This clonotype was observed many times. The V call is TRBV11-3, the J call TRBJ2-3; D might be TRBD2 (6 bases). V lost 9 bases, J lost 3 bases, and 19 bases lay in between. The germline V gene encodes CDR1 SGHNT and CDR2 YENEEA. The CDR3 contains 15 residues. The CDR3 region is CASLLSGDPTDTQYF. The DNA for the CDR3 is TGTGCCAGTTTGCTCTCGGGGGACCCGACAGATACGCAGTATTTT.

DNA for the CDR3: TGCAGCGTTGCGAGCGGGAGAGGATACAATGAGCAGTTCTTC. Amino acids: CSVASGRGYNEQFF. The chain links TRBV29-1 to TRBJ2-1; TRBD2 matches 8 bases. The CDR3 loop spans 14 amino acids. J lost 4 bases, V lost 4 bases, and 6 bases had no gene match. Germline CDR1 SQVTM, CDR2 ANQGSEA.

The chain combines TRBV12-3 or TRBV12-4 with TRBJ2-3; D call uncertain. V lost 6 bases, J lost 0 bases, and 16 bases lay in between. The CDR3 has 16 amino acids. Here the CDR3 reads CASSPGHTFSTDTQYF. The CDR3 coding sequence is TGTGCCAGCAGCCCCGGCCACACTTTTAGCACAGATACGCAGTATTTT.

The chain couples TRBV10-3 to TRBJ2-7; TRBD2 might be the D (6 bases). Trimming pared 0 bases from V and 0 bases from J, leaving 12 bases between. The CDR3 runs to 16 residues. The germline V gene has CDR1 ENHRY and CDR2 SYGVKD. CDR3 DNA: TGTGCCATCAGTGAGTCTTCTGACGGGAGCTCCTACGAGCAGTACTTC. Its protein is CAISESSDGSSYEQYF.

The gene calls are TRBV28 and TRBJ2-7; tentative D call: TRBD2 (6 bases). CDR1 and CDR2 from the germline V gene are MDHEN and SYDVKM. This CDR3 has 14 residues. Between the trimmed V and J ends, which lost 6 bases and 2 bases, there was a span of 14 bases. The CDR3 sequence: CASSPGDGPYEQYF. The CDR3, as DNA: TGTGCCAGCAGCCCGGGGGACGGCCCCTACGAGCAGTACTTC.

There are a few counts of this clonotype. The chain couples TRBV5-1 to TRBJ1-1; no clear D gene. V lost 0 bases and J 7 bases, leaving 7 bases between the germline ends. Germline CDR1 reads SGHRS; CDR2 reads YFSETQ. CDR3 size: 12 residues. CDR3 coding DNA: TGCGCCAGCAGCTTGGGGGGTTATGAAGCTTTCTTT. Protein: CASSLGGYEAFF.

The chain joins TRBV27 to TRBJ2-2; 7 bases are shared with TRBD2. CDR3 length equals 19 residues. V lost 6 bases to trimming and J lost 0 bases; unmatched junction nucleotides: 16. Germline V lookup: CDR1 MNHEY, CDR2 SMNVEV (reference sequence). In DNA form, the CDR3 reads TGTGCCAGCAGCCCCCGTAGTAGCGGGTCGTTCGCGAACACCGGGGAGCTGTTTTTT. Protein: CASSPRSSGSFANTGELFF.

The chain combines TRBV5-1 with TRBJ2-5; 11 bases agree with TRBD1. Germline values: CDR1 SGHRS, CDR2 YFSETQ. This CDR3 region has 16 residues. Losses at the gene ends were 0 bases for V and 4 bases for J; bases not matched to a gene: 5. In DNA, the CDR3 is TGCGCCAGCAGCTTGGATAGCGGGACAGGGGGAGAGACCCAGTACTTC. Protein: CASSLDSGTGGETQYF.

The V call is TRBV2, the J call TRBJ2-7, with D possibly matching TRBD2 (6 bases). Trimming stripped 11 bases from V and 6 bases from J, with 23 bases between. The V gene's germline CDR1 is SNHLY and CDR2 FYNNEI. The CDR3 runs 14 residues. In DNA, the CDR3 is TGTGCCGGCGGTCGAGGGCCCTTGGGGGGCGAGCAGTACTTC. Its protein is CAGGRGPLGGEQYF. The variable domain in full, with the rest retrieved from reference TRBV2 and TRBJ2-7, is EPEVTQTPSHQVTQMGQEVILRCVPISNHLYFYWYRQILGQKVEFLVSFYNNEISEKSEIFDDQFSVERPDGSNFTLKIRSTKLEDSAMYFCAGGRGPLGGEQYFGPGTRLTVT.

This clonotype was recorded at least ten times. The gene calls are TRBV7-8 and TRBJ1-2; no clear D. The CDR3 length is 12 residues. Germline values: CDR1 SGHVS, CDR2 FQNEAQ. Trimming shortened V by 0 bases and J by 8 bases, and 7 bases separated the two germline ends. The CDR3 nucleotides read TGTGCCAGCAGCTTAGCTGGGGTCGGCTACACCTTC. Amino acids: CASSLAGVGYTF.

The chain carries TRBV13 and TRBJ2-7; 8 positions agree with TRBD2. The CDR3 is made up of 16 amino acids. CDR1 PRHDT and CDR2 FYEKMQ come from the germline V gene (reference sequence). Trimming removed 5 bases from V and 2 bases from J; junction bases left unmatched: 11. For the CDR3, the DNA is TGTGCCAGCAGCGCCAAGACTAGCGAAAGTCCCTACGAGCAGTACTTC. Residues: CASSAKTSESPYEQYF.

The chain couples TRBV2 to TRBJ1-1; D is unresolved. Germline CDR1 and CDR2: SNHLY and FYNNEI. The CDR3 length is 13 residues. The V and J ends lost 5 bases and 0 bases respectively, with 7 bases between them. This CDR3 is CASSIQLNTEAFF. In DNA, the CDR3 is TGTGCCAGCAGTATACAGCTGAACACTGAAGCTTTCTTT.

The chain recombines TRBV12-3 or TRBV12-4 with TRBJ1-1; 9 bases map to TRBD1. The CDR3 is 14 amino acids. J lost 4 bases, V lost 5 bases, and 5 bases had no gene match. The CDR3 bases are TGTGCCAGCAGTCGCCGGGACAGGGTCACTGAAGCTTTCTTT. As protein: CASSRRDRVTEAFF.

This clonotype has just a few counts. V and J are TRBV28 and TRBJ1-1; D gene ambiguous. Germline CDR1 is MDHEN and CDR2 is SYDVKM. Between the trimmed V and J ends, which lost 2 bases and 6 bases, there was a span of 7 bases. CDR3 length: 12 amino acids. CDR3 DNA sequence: TGTGCCAGCAGTTTAATGGTGTCTGAAGCTTTCTTT. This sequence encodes CASSLMVSEAFF. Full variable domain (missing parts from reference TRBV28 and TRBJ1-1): DVKVTQSSRYLVKRTGEKVFLECVQDMDHENMFWYRQDPGLGLRLIYFSYDVKMKEKGDIPEGYSVSREKKERFSLILESASTNQTSMYLCASSLMVSEAFFGQGTRLTVV.

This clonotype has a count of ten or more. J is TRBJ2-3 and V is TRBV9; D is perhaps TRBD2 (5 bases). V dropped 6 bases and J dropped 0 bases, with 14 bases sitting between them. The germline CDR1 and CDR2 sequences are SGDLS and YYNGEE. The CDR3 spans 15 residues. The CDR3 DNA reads TGTGCCAGCACCCAAGGAGCGGACAGCACAGATACGCAGTATTTT. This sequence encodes CASTQGADSTDTQYF.

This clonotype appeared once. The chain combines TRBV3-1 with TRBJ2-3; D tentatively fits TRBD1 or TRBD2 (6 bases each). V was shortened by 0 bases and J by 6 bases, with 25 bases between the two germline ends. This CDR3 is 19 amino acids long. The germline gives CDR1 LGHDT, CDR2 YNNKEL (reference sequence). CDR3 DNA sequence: TGTGCCAGCAGCCAAGACCCACGGGGGACAATGCCGCTCGGGGATACGCAGTATTTT. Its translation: CASSQDPRGTMPLGDTQYF.

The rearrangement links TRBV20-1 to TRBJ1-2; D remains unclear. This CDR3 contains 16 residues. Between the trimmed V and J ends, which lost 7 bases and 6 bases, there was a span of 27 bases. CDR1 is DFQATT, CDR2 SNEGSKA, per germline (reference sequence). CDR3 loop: CSVYLGIWEKINGYTF. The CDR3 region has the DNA TGCAGTGTTTACCTTGGGATCTGGGAAAAAATCAATGGCTACACCTTC.

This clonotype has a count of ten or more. CDR3 region: CASSTHRLADTQYF. The CDR3, as DNA: TGTGCCAGCAGCACCCACAGACTAGCAGATACGCAGTATTTT. The chain has TRBV7-3 and TRBJ2-3, with a possible D match to TRBD2 (6 bases). The CDR3 covers 14 residues. The germline V gene encodes CDR1 SGHTA and CDR2 FQGTGA. V was cut by 5 bases and J by 4 bases, with 13 bases left in between.

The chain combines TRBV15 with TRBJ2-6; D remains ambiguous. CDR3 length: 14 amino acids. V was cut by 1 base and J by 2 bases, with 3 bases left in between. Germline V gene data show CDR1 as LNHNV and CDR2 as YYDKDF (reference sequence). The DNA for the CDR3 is TGTGCCACCAGCAGAGTCCCTGGGGCCAACGTCCTGACTTTC. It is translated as CATSRVPGANVLTF. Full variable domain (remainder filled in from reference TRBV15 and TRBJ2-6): DAMVIQNPRYQVTQFGKPVTLSCSQTLNHNVMYWYQQKSSQAPKLLFHYYDKDFNNEADTPDNFQSRRPNTSFCFLDIRSPGLGDTAMYLCATSRVPGANVLTFGAGSRLTVL.

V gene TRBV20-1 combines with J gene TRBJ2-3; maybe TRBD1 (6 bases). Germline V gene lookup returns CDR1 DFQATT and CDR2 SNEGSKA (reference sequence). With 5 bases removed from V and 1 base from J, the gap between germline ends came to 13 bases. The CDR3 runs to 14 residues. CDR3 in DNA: TGCAGTGCTGCCCGGGACATTCGCACAGATACGCAGTATTTT. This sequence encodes CSAARDIRTDTQYF.

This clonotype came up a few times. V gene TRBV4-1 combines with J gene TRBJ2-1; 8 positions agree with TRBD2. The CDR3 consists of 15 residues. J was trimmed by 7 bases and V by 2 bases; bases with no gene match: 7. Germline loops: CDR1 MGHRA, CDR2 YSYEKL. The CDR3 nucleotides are TGCGCCAGCAGCCAATTCCCGGGACTAGTAAATGAGCAGTTCTTC. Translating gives CASSQFPGLVNEQFF.

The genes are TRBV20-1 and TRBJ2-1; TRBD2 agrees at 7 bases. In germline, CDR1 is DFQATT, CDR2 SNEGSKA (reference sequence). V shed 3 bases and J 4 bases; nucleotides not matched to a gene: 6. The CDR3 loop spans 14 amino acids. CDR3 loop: CSARRLAAYNEQFF. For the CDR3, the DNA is TGCAGTGCTAGGCGTCTAGCGGCTTACAATGAGCAGTTCTTC.

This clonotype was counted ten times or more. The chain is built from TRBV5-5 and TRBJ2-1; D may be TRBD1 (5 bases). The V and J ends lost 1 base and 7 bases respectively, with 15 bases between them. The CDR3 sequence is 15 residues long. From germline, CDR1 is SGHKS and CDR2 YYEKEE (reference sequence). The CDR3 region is CASSLPAQGGNEQFF. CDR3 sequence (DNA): TGTGCCAGCAGCTTGCCGGCGCAGGGTGGGAATGAGCAGTTCTTC.

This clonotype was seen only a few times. CDR3 residues: CASSERAQPQHF. The CDR3 DNA reads TGTGCCAGCAGTGAACGGGCTCAGCCCCAGCATTTT. V gene TRBV6-1 combines with J gene TRBJ1-5; D is ambiguous. V gave up 2 bases and J gave up 6 bases, with 5 bases separating them. Germline values: CDR1 MNHNS, CDR2 SASEGT. The CDR3 length is 12 residues.

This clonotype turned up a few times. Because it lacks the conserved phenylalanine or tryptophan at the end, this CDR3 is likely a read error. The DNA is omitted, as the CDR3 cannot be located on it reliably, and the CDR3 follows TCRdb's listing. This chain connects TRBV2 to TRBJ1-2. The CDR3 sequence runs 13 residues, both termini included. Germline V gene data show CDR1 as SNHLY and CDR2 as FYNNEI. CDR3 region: CASSGEGSHLRTL.